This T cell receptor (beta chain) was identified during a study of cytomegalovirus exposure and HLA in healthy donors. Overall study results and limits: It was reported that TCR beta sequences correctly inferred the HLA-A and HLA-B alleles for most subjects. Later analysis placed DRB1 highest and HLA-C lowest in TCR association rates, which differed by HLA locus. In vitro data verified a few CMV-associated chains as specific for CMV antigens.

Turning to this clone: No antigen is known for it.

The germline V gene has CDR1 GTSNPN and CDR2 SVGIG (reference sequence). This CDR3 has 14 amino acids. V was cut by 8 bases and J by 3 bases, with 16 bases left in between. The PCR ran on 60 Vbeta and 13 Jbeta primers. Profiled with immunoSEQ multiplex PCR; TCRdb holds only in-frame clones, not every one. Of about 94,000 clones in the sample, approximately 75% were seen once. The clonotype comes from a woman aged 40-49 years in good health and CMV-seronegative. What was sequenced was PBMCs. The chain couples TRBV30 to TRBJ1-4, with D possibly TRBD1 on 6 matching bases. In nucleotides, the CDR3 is TGTGCCGGCACAGGTGGGGGCCCTAATGAAAAACTGTTTTTT. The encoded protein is CAGTGGGPNEKLFF.